The clone carrying this T cell receptor beta chain showed up many times. The antigen is not known. Patients counted as stable if ophthalmopathy did not develop within 18 months. TCR beta CDR3 regions were amplified from RNA transcripts. Using the HTBI primer set, a first-round RT-PCR was run on the TCR CDR3. TCRdb redid the calling of the multiplex PCR reads with MiXCR, one entry per CDR3 protein. The data show roughly 570,000 distinct CDR3 sequences, around 42% seen once. The sample comes from a study of T cells in Graves' hyperthyroidism and ophthalmopathy. Findings and limits, study-wide: Most thyroid-expanded clonotypes above 0.001 were also found in blood. In simple terms, a model built on 13 V-J features told ophthalmopathy apart from stable hyperthyroidism. The model identified upcoming ophthalmopathy a median 6.5 months ahead of onset.

V shed 5 bases and J shed 4 bases, with 18 bases lying between them. The CDR3 sequence is 14 residues long. CDR1 is SQVTM and CDR2 is ANQGSEA in the germline V gene. The J gene is TRBJ2-7, the V gene TRBV29-1, with D possibly matching TRBD1 (6 bases). Sequencing was performed on peripheral blood or thyroid tissue (not recorded which). The receptor's source is a woman under 30 with Graves' hyperthyroidism. The chain's CDR3 is CSVRDFAGQYEQYF. DNA for the CDR3: TGCAGCGTTAGGGATTTTGCAGGACAGTACGAGCAGTACTTC.